These T cell receptor beta chains were read from a single sample in a study of beta chain features in type 1 diabetes. Measured with immunoSEQ multiplex PCR; TCRdb has only the in-frame clones, and not every one. The sample records roughly 450,000 clones, roughly an eighth being singletons. The sample taken for sequencing was naive CD4+ T cells from blood. The origin of the receptors is a woman under 30 in good health. Both conserved end residues are part of each CDR3. The D gene is left open where the match is weak. Where a row states a size, it is once, few, many or the class of an expanded clone; other rows omit it.

V,D,J,size,CDR3,DNA
TRBV11-2,.,TRBJ1-5,.,CASSLGRGSSNQPQHF,TGTGCCAGCAGCTTAGGCAGGGGCTCCAGCAATCAGCCCCAGCATTTT
TRBV18,.,TRBJ2-2,few,CASSPPRNTGELFF,TGTGCCAGCTCACCACCCCGGAACACCGGGGAGCTGTTTTTT
TRBV18,TRBD1,TRBJ1-2,few,CASSPSSTGHYGYTF,TGTGCCAGCTCACCTTCTTCGACAGGGCACTATGGCTACACCTTC
TRBV23-1,.,TRBJ2-2,.,CASSQGGTTNTGELFF,TGCGCCAGCAGTCAAGGGGGGACGACAAACACCGGGGAGCTGTTTTTT
TRBV30,.,TRBJ2-1,few,CAWIPQGGTYNEQFF,TGTGCCTGGATCCCCCAGGGGGGTACCTACAATGAGCAGTTCTTC
TRBV9,.,TRBJ1-1,.,CASSPGKAPDIF,TGTGCCAGCAGCCCCGGGAAGGCACCCGATATCTTT
TRBV5-1,.,TRBJ2-3,few,CASSFGPGTDTQYF,TGCGCCAGCAGTTTTGGACCTGGCACAGATACGCAGTATTTT
TRBV30,TRBD1,TRBJ1-5,many,CAWSIAGTGRQPQHF,TGTGCCTGGAGCATTGCTGGGACAGGGCGGCAGCCCCAGCATTTT
TRBV6-5,TRBD2,TRBJ2-1,.,CASTPGLAGYNEQFF,TGTGCCAGCACTCCAGGACTAGCGGGGTACAATGAGCAGTTCTTC
TRBV25-1,TRBD1,TRBJ2-3,few,CASSVPTGADTQYF,TGTGCCAGCAGTGTCCCCACAGGGGCAGATACGCAGTATTTT
TRBV6-5,.,TRBJ1-1,few,CASSYRNTEAFF,TGTGCCAGCAGTTACCGGAACACTGAAGCTTTCTTT
TRBV11-1,TRBD2,TRBJ2-5,.,CASSLRLARQETQYF,TGTGCCAGCAGCTTACGACTAGCGAGACAAGAGACCCAGTACTTC
TRBV5-1,TRBD2,TRBJ2-1,.,CASSSTSGPPDEQFF,TGCGCCAGCAGCTCGACTAGCGGTCCACCGGATGAGCAGTTCTTC
TRBV7-3,.,TRBJ2-1,few,CASSLTAAYNEQFF,TGTGCCAGCAGCTTAACGGCAGCCTACAATGAGCAGTTCTTC
TRBV18,.,TRBJ1-1,.,CASSLGRTEAFF,TGTGCCAGCTCACTAGGACGGACTGAAGCTTTCTTT
TRBV29-1,TRBD2,TRBJ2-3,.,CSVETLAGNTDTQYF,TGCAGCGTTGAGACACTAGCGGGAAACACAGATACGCAGTATTTT
TRBV29-1,TRBD2,TRBJ2-1,many,CSVEDHSASGYNEQFF,TGCAGCGTTGAAGATCATTCGGCTAGCGGCTACAATGAGCAGTTCTTC
TRBV30,.,TRBJ1-1,.,CAWKAGLGNTEAFF,TGTGCCTGGAAAGCCGGACTGGGAAACACTGAAGCTTTCTTT
TRBV7-9,.,TRBJ2-6,few,CASSTNGQFSGANVLTF,TGTGCCAGCAGTACCAACGGACAGTTCTCTGGGGCCAACGTCCTGACTTTC
TRBV29-1,.,TRBJ1-2,many,CSSQGATNYGYTF,TGCAGCTCACAGGGCGCTACTAACTATGGCTACACCTTC
TRBV2,.,TRBJ2-7,.,CASSGEGLNYF,TGTGCCAGCAGTGGTGAGGGTTTGAATTACTTC
TRBV4-2,TRBD2,TRBJ2-1,few,CASSQAAGTSVYNEQFF,TGTGCCAGCAGCCAAGCCGCGGGGACTAGCGTCTACAATGAGCAGTTCTTC
TRBV7-9,.,TRBJ2-5,few,CASSFAQQETQYF,TGTGCCAGCAGCTTCGCCCAGCAAGAGACCCAGTACTTC
TRBV15,.,TRBJ1-5,.,CATSREGHRSNQPQHF,TGTGCCACCAGCAGAGAGGGACACCGTAGCAATCAGCCCCAGCATTTT
TRBV25-1,.,TRBJ2-2,few,CASSATGKVIGELFF,TGTGCCAGCAGTGCCACAGGGAAGGTCATCGGGGAGCTGTTTTTT
TRBV2,TRBD1,TRBJ2-3,few,CASSVDRAGTDTQYF,TGTGCCAGCAGCGTTGACAGGGCAGGCACAGATACGCAGTATTTT
TRBV30,.,TRBJ2-7,few,CAWALETGVGEQYF,TGTGCCTGGGCACTGGAGACGGGAGTGGGGGAGCAGTACTTC
TRBV9,.,TRBJ1-1,few,CASSVGVENTEAFF,TGTGCCAGCAGCGTAGGTGTAGAGAACACTGAAGCTTTCTTT
TRBV4-3,.,TRBJ2-3,few,CASSQDVRRKITDTQYF,TGCGCCAGCAGCCAAGATGTCAGGCGTAAAATCACAGATACGCAGTATTTT
TRBV2,.,TRBJ1-4,.,CASAWGEKLFF,TGTGCCAGTGCCTGGGGCGAAAAACTGTTTTTT
TRBV19,.,TRBJ2-2,.,CASSTRNTGELFF,TGTGCCAGTAGTACAAGGAACACCGGGGAGCTGTTTTTT
TRBV19,.,TRBJ2-5,.,CASSPRGSPPETQYF,TGTGCCAGTAGTCCCCGTGGAAGCCCTCCGGAGACCCAGTACTTC
TRBV7-9,.,TRBJ1-2,.,CASSLVLPGFSGYTF,TGTGCCAGCAGCTTAGTTCTCCCAGGGTTCTCTGGCTACACCTTC
TRBV29-1,TRBD1,TRBJ2-7,few,CSVGAPGTGGSEQYF,TGCAGCGTTGGGGCCCCCGGGACAGGGGGCTCCGAGCAGTACTTC
TRBV5-4,.,TRBJ2-5,once,CASSLRPRGETQYF,TGTGCCAGCAGCCTGCGACCTCGAGGAGAGACCCAGTACTTC
TRBV12-5,.,TRBJ2-5,few,CASATSAGARETQYF,TGTGCTAGTGCAACTTCGGCGGGGGCTAGGGAGACCCAGTACTTC
TRBV6-6,.,TRBJ2-5,few,CASSYFSGPETQYF,TGTGCCAGCAGTTACTTTTCCGGGCCCGAGACCCAGTACTTC